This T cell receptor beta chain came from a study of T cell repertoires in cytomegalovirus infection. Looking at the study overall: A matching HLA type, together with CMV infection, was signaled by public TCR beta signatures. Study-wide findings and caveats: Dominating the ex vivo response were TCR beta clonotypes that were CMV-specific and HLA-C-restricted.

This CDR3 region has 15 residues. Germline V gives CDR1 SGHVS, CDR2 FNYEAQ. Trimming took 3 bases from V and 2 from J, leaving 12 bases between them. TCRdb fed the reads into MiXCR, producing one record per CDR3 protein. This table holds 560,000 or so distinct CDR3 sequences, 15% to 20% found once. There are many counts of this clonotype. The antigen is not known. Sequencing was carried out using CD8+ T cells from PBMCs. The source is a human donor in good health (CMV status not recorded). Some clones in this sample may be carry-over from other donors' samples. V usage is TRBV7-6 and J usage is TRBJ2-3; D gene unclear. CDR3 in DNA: TGTGCCAGCAGCTTGCAGACTCGACCCACAGATACGCAGTATTTT. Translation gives CASSLQTRPTDTQYF.